The sample holds one count of the clone carrying this TCR beta chain. As yet, its antigen is unknown. The entry originates in a study of shared clonotypes between healthy human individuals. Study context: Donors had three CD4 naive, three CD4 memory, two CD8 naive and one CD8 memory plate apiece.

Findings and caveats of the study: As a rule, naive subsets had a larger estimated richness than memory subsets.

Original methodology: With immunoSEQ giving junction-only sequences and no quality scores, filtering differed. Generated by immunoSEQ multiplex PCR, the TCRdb table keeps only in-frame clones and is missing some. D and trimming were read from the DNA, whereas the V and J calls and clone size are those reported in that table. The sample has about 2.1 million clones, approximately 92% seen once. Naive CD8 cells comprised CD45RO-negative, CCR7-positively selected cells, excluding terminally differentiated effector memory CD45RA+ cells. This clonotype was obtained from a man younger than 35 in good health. Some clones in this sample may be carry-over from other donors' samples. Material: naive CD8+ T cells from PBMCs.

The CDR3 region is CATRPGREQYF. CDR3 coding DNA: TGCGCCACCCGGCCGGGCCGCGAGCAGTACTTC. The V and J genes are TRBV10-2 and TRBJ2-7; D is undetermined. In germline, CDR1 is WSHSY, CDR2 SAAADI. The CDR3 length is 11 residues. Deletions cut 10 bases from V and 6 bases from J, with 13 bases between.